The 31 T cell receptor beta chains given below trace back to one sample, sequenced in a study of T cells after posttransplantation cyclophosphamide. TCRdb's copy holds only in-frame clones and misses some; the assay was immunoSEQ multiplex PCR. Of tens of thousands of clones in the sample, 90% to 95% were seen once. The sequenced sample was PBMCs. These receptors all come from a woman aged 25 to 39 in good health and a related stem cell transplant donor.

The V call is TRBV23-1, the J call TRBJ1-4, with TRBD1 matching 8 bases. TRBV23-1 is an ORF, with its function uncertain. The CDR3 loop spans 18 amino acids. V shed 4 bases and J 6 bases; nucleotides not matched to a gene: 16. The CDR3, as DNA: TGCGCCAGCAGTCGCTCCGGGACAGGCCGCCCACGGGATGAAAAACTGTTTTTT. Its protein is CASSRSGTGRPRDEKLFF.

V is TRBV29-1 and J is TRBJ1-1; 9 bases are a match to TRBD1. Per germline, CDR1 SQVTM and CDR2 ANQGSEA. This CDR3 region has 13 residues. With V trimmed by 2 bases and J by 11 bases, 9 bases remained unmatched. In DNA, the CDR3 is TGCAGCGTTGAAAGGGGACAGGGCCAGCTCGCTTTCTTT. This sequence encodes CSVERGQGQLAFF.

This clone was detected once. The chain joins TRBV6-5 to TRBJ2-3; possibly TRBD1 or TRBD2 for D (6 bases each). The CDR3 contains 15 residues. V was cut by 4 bases and J by 1 base, with 12 bases left in between. Looked up from germline, CDR1 is MNHEY and CDR2 is SVGAGI. The chain's CDR3 is CASSLKRGGTDTQYF. Here the CDR3 DNA reads TGTGCCAGCAGTTTGAAGAGGGGGGGCACAGATACGCAGTATTTT.

CDR3 protein: CASSASGFEKLFF. CDR3 DNA: TGCGCCAGCAGCGCGTCAGGGTTTGAAAAACTGTTTTTT. The V gene is TRBV5-1, the J gene TRBJ1-4, with D possibly TRBD1 on 5 matching bases. The CDR3 sequence is 13 residues long. With 4 bases removed from V and 7 bases from J, the gap between germline ends came to 11 bases. Germline V gene data show CDR1 as SGHRS and CDR2 as YFSETQ. The entire variable domain, with the rest obtained from reference TRBV5-1 and TRBJ1-4, is as follows: KAGVTQTPRYLIKTRGQQVTLSCSPISGHRSVSWYQQTPGQGLQFLFEYFSETQRNKGNFPGRFSGRQFSNSRSEMNVSTLELGDSALYLCASSASGFEKLFFGSGTQLSVL.

This sequence joins TRBV19 and TRBJ1-6, with 10 bases that match TRBD1. The CDR3 runs to 15 residues. The ends lost 3 bases at V and 5 bases at J; junction bases unmatched: 1. Germline CDR1 and CDR2: LNHDA and SQIVND (reference sequence). The CDR3 loop reads CASSIDRGHNSPLHF. The CDR3 DNA is TGTGCCAGTAGTATCGACAGGGGGCATAATTCACCCCTCCACTTT.

This chain joins TRBV9 and TRBJ2-1; D unresolved. Trimming left V 0 bases short and J 3 bases short, with 7 bases between. The germline CDR1 and CDR2 sequences are SGDLS and YYNGEE. The CDR3 length is 14 residues. The CDR3 reads CASSVERNYNEQFF. In DNA, the CDR3 is TGTGCCAGCAGCGTAGAGCGTAACTACAATGAGCAGTTCTTC.

The chain is built from TRBV7-6 and TRBJ2-5; unclear D gene. Germline CDR1 SGHVS, CDR2 FNYEAQ. Trimming took 5 bases from V and 3 from J, leaving 4 bases between them. The CDR3 loop spans 11 amino acids. The CDR3 is CASSIKETQYF. CDR3 DNA sequence: TGTGCCAGCAGCATTAAAGAGACCCAGTACTTC.

The rearrangement uses TRBV30 and TRBJ1-6; the match to TRBD1 covers 7 bases. Per the germline V gene, CDR1 is GTSNPN and CDR2 is SVGIG (reference sequence). The CDR3 runs to 16 residues. The V and J ends lost 4 bases and 5 bases, in that order; junction bases with no gene match: 11. In nucleotides, the CDR3 is TGTGCCTGGATCTCCCACGGGACAGCTAATAATTCACCCCTCCACTTT. It codes for CAWISHGTANNSPLHF.

J is TRBJ2-1 and V is TRBV5-1, with D perhaps matching TRBD2 (6 bases). V was trimmed by 1 base and J by 2 bases, leaving 16 bases between them. The CDR3 has 17 amino acids. Germline lookup yields CDR1 SGHRS and CDR2 YFSETQ. In DNA form, the CDR3 reads TGCGCCAGCAGCTTGCAAGCGGCGGGGAAAACCTACAATGAGCAGTTCTTC. Its protein product is CASSLQAAGKTYNEQFF.

This chain links TRBV10-2 with TRBJ1-6; no definite D call. V was trimmed by 4 bases and J by 10 bases, leaving 14 bases between them. The CDR3 totals 14 residues. CDR1 is WSHSY and CDR2 is SAAADI in the germline V gene. The CDR3 DNA reads TGCGCCAGCAGTGGGACGACTCTGGGATCACCCCTCCACTTT. It encodes CASSGTTLGSPLHF.

CDR3: CASSKGTRTNEKLFF. The CDR3 DNA is TGTGCCAGCAGCAAGGGGACGCGAACTAATGAAAAACTGTTTTTT. This chain links TRBV9 with TRBJ1-4; perhaps TRBD1 as D (5 bases). Trimming took off 4 bases at V and 1 base at J, with 11 bases between the two ends. The germline V gene encodes CDR1 SGDLS and CDR2 YYNGEE. The CDR3 is 15 residues long.

The rearrangement uses TRBV7-9 and TRBJ2-3, with D maybe TRBD1 (6 bases). The CDR3 totals 14 residues. CDR1 is SEHNR and CDR2 is FQNEAQ in the germline V gene (reference sequence). Trimming cost V 8 bases and J 1 base, with 13 bases left between them. In nucleotides, the CDR3 is TGTGCCAGCGTGGGGGCTGCCGGCACAGATACGCAGTATTTT. Amino acid sequence: CASVGAAGTDTQYF. Full variable domain (outside the CDR3, taken from reference TRBV7-9 and TRBJ2-3): DTGVSQNPRHKITKRGQNVTFRCDPISEHNRLYWYRQTLGQGPEFLTYFQNEAQLEKSRLLSDRFSAERPKGSFSTLEIQRTEQGDSAMYLCASVGAAGTDTQYFGPGTRLTVL.

The genes are TRBV4-1 and TRBJ2-7; D remains unclear. The CDR3 extends over 17 amino acids. Trimming removed 0 bases at V and 2 bases at J, with 17 bases between. Germline CDR1 MGHRA, CDR2 YSYEKL. CDR3 in DNA: TGCGCCAGCAGCCAAGATATTTCCGGAGCCCCTCCCTACGAGCAGTACTTC. It specifies CASSQDISGAPPYEQYF.

This clone was observed a few times. V is TRBV5-8 and J is TRBJ2-3, with TRBD2 matching 12 bases. After removal of 2 bases from V and 6 bases from J, the junction contained 4 bases not matched to a gene. The CDR3 has 15 residues. Germline assignment: CDR1 SGHTS and CDR2 YDEGEE. The CDR3 nucleotides are TGTGCCAGCAGCTTTTGGGGGACTAGCGGGGATACGCAGTATTTT. This translates into CASSFWGTSGDTQYF.

The chain couples TRBV7-2 to TRBJ2-2, with 9 bases aligning to TRBD1. V lost 4 bases, J lost 5 bases, and 8 bases stayed unmatched. CDR1 is SGHTA and CDR2 is FQGNSA in the germline V gene. CDR3 size: 16 residues. The CDR3 bases are TGTGCCAGCAGCTACACCGGGACAGGGAGTACCGGGGAGCTGTTTTTT. It yields the protein CASSYTGTGSTGELFF. The full variable domain, in which reference TRBV7-2 and TRBJ2-2 provide the parts outside the CDR3, is GAGVSQSPSNKVTEKGKDVELRCDPISGHTALYWYRQSLGQGLEFLIYFQGNSAPDKSGLPSDRFSAERTGGSVSTLTIQRTQQEDSAVYLCASSYTGTGSTGELFFGEGSRLTVL.

In DNA, the CDR3 is TGCGCCAGCAGCCAAGGGCGGGGACAGGGGTCAAACATTCAGTACTTC. It translates to CASSQGRGQGSNIQYF. V is TRBV4-1 and J is TRBJ2-4, with TRBD1 identical over 10 bases. Germline V lookup: CDR1 MGHRA, CDR2 YSYEKL. The CDR3 extends over 16 amino acids. After removal of 1 base from V and 6 bases from J, the junction contained 6 bases not matched to a gene.

The chain joins TRBV11-3 to TRBJ1-1; TRBD1 agrees at 9 bases. Unmatched junction bases numbered 6, after V lost 1 base and J lost 6 bases. The CDR3 has 15 amino acids. Germline-derived CDR1 and CDR2 are SGHNT and YENEEA. The CDR3 protein is CASSLGDRAGSEAFF. CDR3 nucleotides: TGTGCCAGCAGCTTAGGGGACAGGGCCGGGTCTGAAGCTTTCTTT.

V gene TRBV7-8 combines with J gene TRBJ2-7, with 7 bases lining up with TRBD2. This CDR3 spans 15 amino acids. From germline, CDR1 is SGHVS and CDR2 FQNEAQ. V was pared by 5 bases and J by 5 bases, with 12 bases of the junction left unmatched. The CDR3 bases are TGTGCCAGCAGCCCCCTTGGGGCGGGGGTTAACGAGCAGTACTTC. Its protein is CASSPLGAGVNEQYF.

V is TRBV7-2 and J is TRBJ1-2; TRBD1 aligns across 10 bases. The V segment lost 4 bases and the J segment 3 bases; nucleotides outside the gene matches: 2. CDR1 and CDR2 (germline): SGHTA, FQGNSA. The CDR3 is 14 residues long. This chain's CDR3 is CASSSGTGDYGYTF. CDR3 bases: TGTGCCAGCAGCTCCGGGACAGGGGACTATGGCTACACCTTC.

The chain employs TRBV2 and TRBJ1-1; D unclear. The CDR3 has 13 residues. V lost 7 bases to trimming and J lost 3 bases, with 12 bases between them. In germline, CDR1 is SNHLY, CDR2 FYNNEI. The CDR3 DNA sequence: TGTGCCAGCAACGTCTCGCCGGACACTGAAGCTTTCTTT. As protein: CASNVSPDTEAFF.

The chain joins TRBV21-1 to TRBJ1-6; the table's TRBD1 call for D was not verified on the DNA. TRBV21-1 counts as a pseudogene. The CDR3 is 20 residues long. The CDR3 nucleotides are TGTGCCAGCAGCAGCCCGCCCCCAAAGACAGGGGGCGTTGGGGATTCACCCCTCCACTTT. Its protein is CASSSPPPKTGGVGDSPLHF.

The gene calls are TRBV4-1 and TRBJ2-5; possibly TRBD1 or TRBD2 for D (6 bases each). Per germline, CDR1 MGHRA and CDR2 YSYEKL. This CDR3 has 16 amino acids. The ends were cut back, 4 bases at V and 1 base at J, with 16 bases in the middle. CDR3 region: CASSPQGRGPQETQYF. The CDR3 DNA sequence: TGCGCCAGCAGCCCCCAGGGGCGGGGACCCCAAGAGACCCAGTACTTC.

The rearrangement joins TRBV12-5 to TRBJ2-7; no firm D call. Per the germline V gene, CDR1 is LGHNT and CDR2 is FRNRAP. The CDR3 sequence is 13 residues long. V was cut by 5 bases and J by 7 bases, with 15 bases left in between. This CDR3 reads CASGLATLGEQYF. DNA of the CDR3: TGTGCTAGTGGTCTCGCCACACTCGGGGAGCAGTACTTC.

Details on this clone: Within the sample, other DNA sequences also encode this same CDR3. This sequence joins TRBV19 and TRBJ2-2; D unresolved. Germline V gene data show CDR1 as LNHDA and CDR2 as SQIVND (reference sequence). The germline V and J ends were trimmed by 5 bases and 0 bases, with 7 bases remaining between them. The CDR3 spans 14 residues. CDR3 DNA sequence: TGTGCCAGTAGTTGGGGTCCGAACACCGGGGAGCTGTTTTTT. Translating it yields CASSWGPNTGELFF.

The V and J genes are TRBV4-3 and TRBJ1-2; tentatively, D is TRBD1 (6 bases). Germline V gene lookup returns CDR1 LGHNA and CDR2 YSLEER. Trimming removed 0 bases from V and 6 bases from J, with 8 bases in between. The CDR3 totals 13 residues. The CDR3 region has the DNA TGCGCCAGCAGCCAAGATGGGGGCGATGGCTACACCTTC. It specifies CASSQDGGDGYTF.

This clone is labeled as medium-sized. The chain employs TRBV6-6 and TRBJ2-7; D gene unclear. The CDR3 is 15 amino acids. The V end was cut by 6 bases, the J end by 2 bases, with 17 bases between. From germline, CDR1 is MNHNY and CDR2 SVGAGI (reference sequence). CDR3 loop: CASRPTRTATYEQYF. CDR3 nucleotides: TGTGCCAGCAGGCCTACAAGGACCGCAACCTACGAGCAGTACTTC.

This chain uses TRBV30 with TRBJ1-5; D not resolved. The germline V and J ends were trimmed by 0 bases and 3 bases, with 15 bases remaining between them. Germline CDR1 is GTSNPN and CDR2 is SVGIG (reference sequence). This CDR3 comprises 16 residues. The CDR3 spells CAWSVLVWAVNQPQHF. DNA for the CDR3: TGTGCCTGGAGTGTACTTGTCTGGGCAGTCAATCAGCCCCAGCATTTT.

V is TRBV6-5 and J is TRBJ1-6, with D maybe TRBD1 (5 bases). In germline, CDR1 is MNHEY, CDR2 SVGAGI. This CDR3 has 14 residues. The V end lost 4 bases, the J end lost 7 bases, and 11 bases lay between the germline ends. This CDR3 is CASSSRTSNSPLHF. As DNA, the CDR3 is TGTGCCAGCAGTTCCCGGACAAGCAATTCACCCCTCCACTTT.

V gene TRBV9 combines with J gene TRBJ1-3; 8 bases are a match to TRBD1. The CDR3 spans 14 residues. Trimming removed 4 bases from V and 4 bases from J; junction bases left unmatched: 4. The V gene's germline CDR1 is SGDLS and CDR2 YYNGEE. The CDR3 sequence is CASSPGTGGNTIYF. CDR3 coding DNA: TGTGCCAGCAGCCCCGGGACAGGAGGAAACACCATATATTTT.

This rearrangement joins TRBV6-5 to TRBJ2-3; 9 nucleotides match TRBD2. The germline gives CDR1 MNHEY, CDR2 SVGAGI. CDR3 length: 16 residues. J lost 2 bases, V lost 4 bases, and 7 bases had no gene match. As DNA, the CDR3 is TGTGCCAGCAGTTCGTTTAGCGGGGGATACACAGATACGCAGTATTTT. As protein: CASSSFSGGYTDTQYF.

The chain couples TRBV28 to TRBJ2-5, with 8 bases lining up with TRBD1. The closer fit of TRBJ2-7 to the DNA end suggests the J call may be wrong. The CDR3 is 17 amino acids. Germline V gene sequence: CDR1 MDHEN, CDR2 SYDVKM. In DNA form, the CDR3 reads TGTGCCAGCAGTTCCGGACAGGGAACAAAAAGGTCCTACGAGCAGTACTTC. This gives the protein CASSSGQGTKRSYEQYF.